Shown below are 29 T cell receptor beta chains from a single sample sequenced in a study of blood T cell repertoires in COVID-19. Assay used: immunoSEQ multiplex PCR; TCRdb lists only in-frame clones, some missing. The table has about 140,000 clones, nearly 85% seen once; the top ten hold 3% to 4%. Sequences were obtained from PBMCs or T cells enriched from blood (not recorded which). These receptors all stem from a man aged 45 to 65 in a cohort exposed to, infected with or recovered from COVID-19 (not recorded which).

The gene calls are TRBV5-8 and TRBJ1-1; D is perhaps TRBD1 (6 bases). The germline V gene has CDR1 SGHTS and CDR2 YDEGEE. The V and J ends lost 5 bases and 2 bases respectively, with 13 bases between them. The CDR3 loop spans 14 amino acids. The CDR3 coding sequence is TGTGCCAGCAGATCCCAGGGGACAAACACTGAAGCTTTCTTT. Protein product: CASRSQGTNTEAFF.

The V gene is TRBV7-3, the J gene TRBJ1-5; no firm D call. The CDR3 runs 12 residues. Germline CDR1 is SGHTA and CDR2 is FQGTGA. V lost 1 base and J 6 bases, leaving 4 bases between the germline ends. CDR3 loop: CASSLIVQPQHF. The CDR3 coding sequence is TGTGCCAGCAGCTTAATAGTTCAGCCCCAGCATTTT.

This clone has only a few counts. The V gene is TRBV11-3, the J gene TRBJ2-2, with D tentatively TRBD2 (6 bases). This CDR3 comprises 16 residues. The germline V and J ends were trimmed by 1 base and 4 bases, with 13 bases remaining between them. Germline CDR1 is SGHNT and CDR2 is YENEEA. CDR3 nucleotide sequence: TGTGCCAGCAGCTTAGGGTTCGGGGACTCCACCGGGGAGCTGTTTTTT. It translates to CASSLGFGDSTGELFF.

This chain joins TRBV7-8 and TRBJ2-7; D call uncertain. Germline values: CDR1 SGHVS, CDR2 FQNEAQ. The CDR3 spans 13 residues. V lost 7 bases and J lost 0, with 10 bases in between. CDR3 protein: CASNPRNSYEQYF. CDR3 coding DNA: TGTGCCAGCAACCCGCGAAACTCCTACGAGCAGTACTTC.

This clone was recorded once. The chain uses TRBV6-1 and TRBJ1-1; 9 nucleotides agree with TRBD1. CDR3 length: 14 amino acids. The germline V gene has CDR1 MNHNS and CDR2 SASEGT. J was trimmed by 4 bases and V by 3 bases; bases with no gene match: 3. The CDR3, as DNA: TGTGCCAGCAGTGATAAGACAGGGGGCACTGAAGCTTTCTTT. It encodes CASSDKTGGTEAFF.

The genes are TRBV28 and TRBJ1-3; the D is unclear. Germline CDR1 is MDHEN and CDR2 is SYDVKM. The CDR3 covers 16 residues. V was clipped by 5 bases and J by 5 bases, with 19 bases between them. The CDR3 protein is CASSLSQVGFRNTIYF. CDR3 coding DNA: TGTGCCAGCAGTCTTTCCCAAGTCGGGTTTAGAAACACCATATATTTT.

This clone appeared a single time. The chain joins TRBV29-1 to TRBJ2-3; 10 positions match TRBD2. CDR1 is SQVTM, CDR2 ANQGSEA, per germline. This CDR3 comprises 21 residues. The V and J ends lost 6 bases and 2 bases, in that order; junction bases with no gene match: 26. This CDR3 reads CSVVPLVAQRAGGAFTDTQYF. Written as DNA, the CDR3 is TGCAGCGTCGTGCCCTTAGTTGCCCAACGAGCGGGAGGGGCCTTCACAGATACGCAGTATTTT.

The V and J genes are TRBV29-1 and TRBJ2-1, with 9 positions matching TRBD2. J lost 3 bases, V lost 4 bases, and 7 bases had no gene match. Germline CDR1 and CDR2: SQVTM and ANQGSEA. The CDR3 is made up of 15 amino acids. CDR3 amino acids: CSVVWLAGSYNEQFF. In nucleotides, the CDR3 is TGCAGCGTTGTCTGGCTAGCGGGAAGCTACAATGAGCAGTTCTTC.

This chain connects TRBV5-1 to TRBJ2-2; 10 positions match TRBD1. This CDR3 region has 16 residues. Per germline, CDR1 SGHRS and CDR2 YFSETQ. Trimming cost V 3 bases and J 6 bases; bases outside gene matches: 8. CDR3 loop: CASSSPGTGDPGELFF. CDR3 coding DNA: TGCGCCAGCAGCTCGCCCGGGACAGGGGACCCCGGGGAGCTGTTTTTT.

This chain joins TRBV18 and TRBJ1-1; the match to TRBD1 covers 9 bases. CDR1 and CDR2 (germline): KGHSH, LQKENI. This CDR3 has 15 residues. Trimming took 4 bases from V and 0 from J; bases not matched to a gene: 3. CDR3 sequence reads: CASSQGQGLNTEAFF. CDR3 in DNA: TGTGCCAGCTCACAGGGACAGGGATTGAACACTGAAGCTTTCTTT.

The chain combines TRBV5-6 with TRBJ2-7, with D perhaps matching TRBD1 (6 bases). The ends were cut back, 0 bases at V and 4 bases at J, with 8 bases in the middle. This CDR3 comprises 13 residues. Per germline, CDR1 SGHDT and CDR2 YYEEEE. CDR3 sequence: CASSLDRVYEQYF. The DNA for the CDR3 is TGTGCCAGCAGCTTGGACAGGGTATACGAGCAGTACTTC.

J is TRBJ2-3 and V is TRBV5-1; weak D call: TRBD1 (6 bases). The V end lost 1 base, the J end lost 5 bases, and 14 bases lay between the germline ends. The CDR3 is 15 amino acids. Germline V gene sequence: CDR1 SGHRS, CDR2 YFSETQ. CDR3 amino acids: CASSLQGQLVDTQYF. Written as DNA, the CDR3 is TGCGCCAGCAGCTTGCAGGGGCAACTGGTAGATACGCAGTATTTT.

This clone has a handful of counts. The J gene is TRBJ2-7, the V gene TRBV3-1 (or the pseudogene TRBV3-2); 10 bases map to TRBD1. The CDR3 loop spans 14 amino acids. CDR1 is LGHDT and CDR2 is YNNKEL in the germline V gene (reference sequence). The V and J ends lost 4 bases and 7 bases, in that order; junction bases with no gene match: 7. This CDR3 reads CASSRRDRGQEQYF. The CDR3 DNA sequence: TGTGCCAGCAGCCGTCGGGACAGGGGTCAGGAGCAGTACTTC.

The chain employs TRBV5-5 and TRBJ2-1; D possibly corresponds to TRBD1 (6 bases). Trimming took off 4 bases at V and 4 bases at J, with 9 bases between the two ends. There are 13 residues in the CDR3. Germline V gene data show CDR1 as SGHKS and CDR2 as YYEKEE (reference sequence). The CDR3 nucleotides are TGTGCCAGCAGCCCTGGACAGTACAATGAGCAGTTCTTC. This gives the protein CASSPGQYNEQFF.

The rearrangement joins TRBV5-4 to TRBJ2-2; 9 bases are shared with TRBD1. Germline V gene lookup returns CDR1 SGHNT and CDR2 YYREEE (reference sequence). Losses at the gene ends were 2 bases for V and 7 bases for J; bases not matched to a gene: 3. This CDR3 region has 14 residues. The CDR3, as DNA: TGTGCCAGCAGCTTACAGGGGGCGGGCGGGGAGCTGTTTTTT. It codes for CASSLQGAGGELFF.

V and J are TRBV4-2 and TRBJ1-3; no definite D call. CDR1 and CDR2 from the germline V gene are LGHNA and YNFKEQ. This CDR3 comprises 16 residues. Trimming left V 0 bases short and J 1 base short, with 10 bases between. CDR3 sequence: CASSQDPGYSGNTIYF. The DNA for the CDR3 is TGTGCCAGCAGCCAAGATCCGGGGTATTCTGGAAACACCATATATTTT.

In this sample, this clone turned up a few times. This chain joins TRBV29-1 and TRBJ2-7, with TRBD2 as a possible D gene (5 bases). V was clipped by 4 bases and J by 2 bases, with 18 bases between them. CDR1 is SQVTM, CDR2 ANQGSEA, per germline. This CDR3 comprises 15 residues. CDR3 amino acids: CSVGRAEQPTYEQYF. The CDR3 nucleotides read TGCAGCGTTGGAAGAGCGGAACAGCCCACCTACGAGCAGTACTTC.

This sequence joins TRBV5-4 and TRBJ1-1; D possibly corresponds to TRBD1 (5 bases). The V and J ends lost 4 bases and 5 bases respectively, with 9 bases between them. CDR3 length: 12 residues. Germline lookup yields CDR1 SGHNT and CDR2 YYREEE (reference sequence). The DNA of the CDR3 is TGTGCCAGCAGCGCCGGGGGAACTGAAGCTTTCTTT. This gives the protein CASSAGGTEAFF.

The gene calls are TRBV27 and TRBJ2-2, with 8 bases lining up with TRBD1. The CDR3 has 13 residues. Unmatched junction bases numbered 8, after V lost 11 bases and J lost 6 bases. Germline assignment: CDR1 MNHEY and CDR2 SMNVEV (reference sequence). The CDR3 DNA follows: TGTGCCGTACAGGGGGTCGTCGCCGGGGAGCTGTTTTTT. It specifies CAVQGVVAGELFF.

The chain carries TRBV6-5 and TRBJ1-2; D unclear. Trimming stripped 0 bases from V and 0 bases from J, with 8 bases between. Germline assignment: CDR1 MNHEY and CDR2 SVGAGI. CDR3 length: 15 residues. The CDR3: CASSYSGKANYGYTF. The DNA of the CDR3 is TGTGCCAGCAGTTACTCCGGGAAAGCTAACTATGGCTACACCTTC.

V and J are TRBV7-6 and TRBJ1-1; possible D gene TRBD1, 6 bases. Per germline, CDR1 SGHVS and CDR2 FNYEAQ. The length of the CDR3 is 16 residues. The germline V and J ends were trimmed by 6 bases and 3 bases, with 20 bases remaining between them. The chain's CDR3 is CASSSGLQGYDTEAFF. CDR3 nucleotide sequence: TGTGCCAGCAGTTCAGGCTTACAGGGATATGACACTGAAGCTTTCTTT.

The rearrangement joins TRBV3-1 (or the pseudogene TRBV3-2) to TRBJ2-7; 9 positions match TRBD1. Trimming at V came to 4 bases and at J to 5 bases, leaving 3 bases not matched to a gene. CDR3 length: 13 amino acids. The germline V gene encodes CDR1 LGHDT and CDR2 YNNKEL (reference sequence). CDR3 protein: CASSRTGDHEQYF. In DNA, the CDR3 is TGTGCCAGCAGCCGGACAGGGGACCACGAGCAGTACTTC.

J is TRBJ1-4 and V is TRBV27; 8 bases line up with TRBD1. V shed 4 bases and J 8 bases; nucleotides not matched to a gene: 6. CDR3 length: 14 amino acids. Germline CDR1 reads MNHEY; CDR2 reads SMNVEV (reference sequence). CDR3 DNA sequence: TGTGCCAGCAGTTCGACAGGGGTTAAAGAAAAACTGTTTTTT. This sequence encodes CASSSTGVKEKLFF.

The chain carries TRBV7-8 and TRBJ2-5, with D perhaps matching TRBD2 (6 bases). V was pared by 5 bases and J by 3 bases, with 10 bases between. The CDR3 is 13 amino acids. Germline CDR1 and CDR2: SGHVS and FQNEAQ. The CDR3 is CASSRDLKETQYF. The CDR3, as DNA: TGTGCCAGCAGCAGGGACTTAAAAGAGACCCAGTACTTC.

This clone was seen more than once but under ten times. The rearrangement joins TRBV25-1 to TRBJ2-7, with TRBD2 matching 11 bases. Germline loops: CDR1 MGHDK, CDR2 SYGVNS. The CDR3 contains 14 residues. Trimming took 8 bases from V and 5 from J; bases not matched to a gene: 8. The CDR3 here is CASSTSGRADEQYF. The CDR3 coding sequence is TGTGCCAGCTCTACTAGCGGGAGAGCGGACGAGCAGTACTTC.

V and J are TRBV7-2 and TRBJ2-5; D is possibly TRBD2 (6 bases). Deletions cut 3 bases from V and 1 base from J, with 9 bases between. This CDR3 contains 14 residues. Germline V CDR1 and CDR2: SGHTA, FQGNSA. Written as DNA, the CDR3 is TGTGCCAGCAGCTTCCGGGGGATCCAAGAGACCCAGTACTTC. Residues: CASSFRGIQETQYF.

A single count supports this clone. The chain recombines TRBV10-3 with TRBJ2-7; 10 bases match TRBD1. The CDR3 extends over 17 amino acids. CDR1 and CDR2 from the germline V gene are ENHRY and SYGVKD. The V segment lost 6 bases and the J segment 4 bases; nucleotides outside the gene matches: 15. For the CDR3, the DNA is TGTGCCATCAGGGGACAGGGGTCCCGGGAGGGCTTGTACGAGCAGTACTTC. Translation: CAIRGQGSREGLYEQYF.

The chain couples TRBV27 to TRBJ2-2; 7 positions match TRBD1. The V segment lost 2 bases and the J segment 7 bases; nucleotides outside the gene matches: 10. The CDR3 is 16 amino acids. CDR1 and CDR2 from the germline V gene are MNHEY and SMNVEV (reference sequence). Written as DNA, the CDR3 is TGTGCCAGCAGTTTAAGAGGGGGCTCGATTATCGGGGAGCTGTTTTTT. It specifies CASSLRGGSIIGELFF.

The V call is TRBV7-7, the J call TRBJ2-5; 7 nucleotides match TRBD2. The CDR3 is 16 residues long. CDR1 is SSHAT, CDR2 FNYEAQ, per germline (reference sequence). The V gene end was trimmed by 4 bases and the J gene end by 2 bases; junction bases not matched to a gene: 10. The CDR3 loop is CASSSSGKSGQETQYF. The CDR3 bases are TGTGCCAGCAGCTCCAGCGGGAAGTCGGGGCAAGAGACCCAGTACTTC.